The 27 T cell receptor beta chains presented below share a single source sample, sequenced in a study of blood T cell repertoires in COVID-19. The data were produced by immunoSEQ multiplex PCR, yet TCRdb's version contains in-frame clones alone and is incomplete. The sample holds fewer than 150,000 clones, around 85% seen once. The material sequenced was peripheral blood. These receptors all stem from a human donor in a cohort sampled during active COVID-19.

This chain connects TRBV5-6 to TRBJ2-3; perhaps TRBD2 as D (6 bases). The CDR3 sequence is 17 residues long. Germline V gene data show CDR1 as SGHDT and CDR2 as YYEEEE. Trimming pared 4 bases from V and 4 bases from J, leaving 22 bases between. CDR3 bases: TGTGCCAGCAGCCTAACTTCGGGACTTTGGAGGTCAGATACGCAGTATTTT. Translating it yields CASSLTSGLWRSDTQYF.

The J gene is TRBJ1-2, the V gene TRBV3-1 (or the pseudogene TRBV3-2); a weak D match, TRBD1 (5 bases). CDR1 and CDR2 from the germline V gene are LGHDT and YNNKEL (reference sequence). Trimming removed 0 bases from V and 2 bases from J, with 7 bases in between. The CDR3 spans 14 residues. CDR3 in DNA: TGTGCCAGCAGCCAAGATCCAGGGAACTATGGCTACACCTTC. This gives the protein CASSQDPGNYGYTF.

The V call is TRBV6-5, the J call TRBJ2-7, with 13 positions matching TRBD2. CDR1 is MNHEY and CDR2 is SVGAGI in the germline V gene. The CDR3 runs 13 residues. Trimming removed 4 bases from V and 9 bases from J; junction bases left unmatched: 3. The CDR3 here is CASSSGLAGMQYV. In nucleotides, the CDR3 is TGTGCCAGCAGTTCGGGACTAGCGGGAATGCAGTACGTC.

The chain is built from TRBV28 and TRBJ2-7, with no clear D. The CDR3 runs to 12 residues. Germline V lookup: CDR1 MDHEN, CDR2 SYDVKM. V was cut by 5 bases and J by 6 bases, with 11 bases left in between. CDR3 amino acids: CASSQTLREQYF. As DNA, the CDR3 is TGTGCCAGCAGTCAGACTCTTCGCGAGCAGTACTTC. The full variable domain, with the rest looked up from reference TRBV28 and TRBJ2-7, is DVKVTQSSRYLVKRTGEKVFLECVQDMDHENMFWYRQDPGLGLRLIYFSYDVKMKEKGDIPEGYSVSREKKERFSLILESASTNQTSMYLCASSQTLREQYFGPGTRLTVT.

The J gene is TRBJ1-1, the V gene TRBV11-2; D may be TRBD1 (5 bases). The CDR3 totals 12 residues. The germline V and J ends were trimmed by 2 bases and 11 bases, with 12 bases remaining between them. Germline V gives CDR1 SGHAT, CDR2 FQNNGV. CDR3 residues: CASSLMLAGAFF. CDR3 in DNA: TGTGCCAGCAGCTTAATGTTGGCAGGGGCTTTCTTT.

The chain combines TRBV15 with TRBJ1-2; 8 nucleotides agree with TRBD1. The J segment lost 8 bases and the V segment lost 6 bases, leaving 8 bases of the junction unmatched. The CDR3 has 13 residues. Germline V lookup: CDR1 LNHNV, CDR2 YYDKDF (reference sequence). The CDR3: CATSPTGEGGYTF. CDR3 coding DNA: TGTGCCACCAGTCCGACAGGGGAAGGCGGCTACACCTTC.

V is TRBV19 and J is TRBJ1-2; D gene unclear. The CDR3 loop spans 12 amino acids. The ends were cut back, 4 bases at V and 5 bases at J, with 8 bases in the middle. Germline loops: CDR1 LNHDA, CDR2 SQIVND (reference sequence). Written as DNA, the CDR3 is TGTGCCAGTAGTAATCCTATATATGGCTACACCTTC. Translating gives CASSNPIYGYTF.

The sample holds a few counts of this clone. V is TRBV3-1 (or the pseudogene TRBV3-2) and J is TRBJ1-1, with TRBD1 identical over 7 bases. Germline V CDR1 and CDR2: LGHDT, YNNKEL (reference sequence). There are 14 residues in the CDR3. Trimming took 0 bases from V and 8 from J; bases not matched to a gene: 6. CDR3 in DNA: TGTGCCAGCAGCCAAGAAGGCAGGGGGATGGAAGCTTTCTTT. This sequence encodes CASSQEGRGMEAFF.

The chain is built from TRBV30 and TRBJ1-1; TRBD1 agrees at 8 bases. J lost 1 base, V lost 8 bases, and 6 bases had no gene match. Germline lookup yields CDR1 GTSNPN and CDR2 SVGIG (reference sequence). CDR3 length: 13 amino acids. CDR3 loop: CALHRGRNTEAFF. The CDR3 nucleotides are TGTGCCCTACACAGGGGGAGGAACACTGAAGCTTTCTTT.

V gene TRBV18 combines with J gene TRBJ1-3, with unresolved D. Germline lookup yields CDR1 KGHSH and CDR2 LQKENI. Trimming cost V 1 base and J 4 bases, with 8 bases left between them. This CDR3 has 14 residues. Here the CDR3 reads CASSPLAEGNTIYF. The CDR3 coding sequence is TGTGCCAGCTCACCACTGGCGGAGGGAAACACCATATATTTT.

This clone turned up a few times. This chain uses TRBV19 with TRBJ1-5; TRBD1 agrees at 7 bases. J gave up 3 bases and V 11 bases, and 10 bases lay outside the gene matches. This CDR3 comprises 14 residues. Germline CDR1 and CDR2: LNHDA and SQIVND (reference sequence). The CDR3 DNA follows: TGTGCCTCCACGGAGGGGGCTTTCAATCAGCCCCAGCATTTT. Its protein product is CASTEGAFNQPQHF.

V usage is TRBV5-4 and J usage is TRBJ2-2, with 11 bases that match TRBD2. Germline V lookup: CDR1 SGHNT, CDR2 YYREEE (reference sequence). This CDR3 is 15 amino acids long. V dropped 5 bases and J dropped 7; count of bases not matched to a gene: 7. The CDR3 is CASSLAGGPVGELFF. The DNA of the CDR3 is TGTGCCAGCAGTTTAGCGGGAGGGCCGGTCGGGGAGCTGTTTTTT.

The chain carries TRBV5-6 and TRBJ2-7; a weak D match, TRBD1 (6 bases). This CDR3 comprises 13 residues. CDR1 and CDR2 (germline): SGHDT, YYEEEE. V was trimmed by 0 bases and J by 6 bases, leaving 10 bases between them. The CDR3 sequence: CASSLGDTLEQYV. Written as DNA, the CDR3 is TGTGCCAGCAGCTTGGGGGACACTCTCGAGCAGTACGTC.

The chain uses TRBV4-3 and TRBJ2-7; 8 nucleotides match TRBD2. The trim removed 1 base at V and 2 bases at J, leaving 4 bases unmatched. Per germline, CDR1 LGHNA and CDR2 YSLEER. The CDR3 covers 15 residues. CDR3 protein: CASSQVDSGAYEQYV. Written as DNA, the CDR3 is TGCGCCAGCAGCCAAGTGGATAGCGGGGCCTACGAGCAGTACGTC.

The CDR3 bases are TGTGCCAGCAGCCAAGACCGGGGACAGGGGTGGCCTAACTATGGCTACACCTTC. It yields the protein CASSQDRGQGWPNYGYTF. The chain carries TRBV3-1 (or the pseudogene TRBV3-2) and TRBJ1-2; 10 bases agree with TRBD1. Germline CDR1 is LGHDT and CDR2 is YNNKEL (reference sequence). The CDR3 sequence is 18 residues long. J lost 0 bases, V lost 0 bases, and 7 bases had no gene match.

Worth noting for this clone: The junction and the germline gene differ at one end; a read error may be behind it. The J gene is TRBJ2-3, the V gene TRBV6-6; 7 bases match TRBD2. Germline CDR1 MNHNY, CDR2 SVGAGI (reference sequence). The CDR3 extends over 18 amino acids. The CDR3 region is CASSRPSAVAGVADTQYF. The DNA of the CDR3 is TGTGCCAGCAGTCGCCCCAGCGCGGTAGCGGGTGTCGCAGATACTCAGTATTTT.

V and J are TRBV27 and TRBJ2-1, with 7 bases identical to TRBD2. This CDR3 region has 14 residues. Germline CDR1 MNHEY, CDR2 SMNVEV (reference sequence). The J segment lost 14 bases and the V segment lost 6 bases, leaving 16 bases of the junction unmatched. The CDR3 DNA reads TGTGCCAGCAGGGAGGGGACTACGACCCGGAGGGAGTTCTTC. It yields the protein CASREGTTTRREFF.

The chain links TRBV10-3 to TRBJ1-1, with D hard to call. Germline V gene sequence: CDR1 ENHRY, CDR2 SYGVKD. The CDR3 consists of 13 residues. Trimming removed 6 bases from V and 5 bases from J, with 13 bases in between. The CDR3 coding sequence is TGTGCCATCAGGGGTGAGGTCGGGACTGAAGCTTTCTTT. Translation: CAIRGEVGTEAFF.

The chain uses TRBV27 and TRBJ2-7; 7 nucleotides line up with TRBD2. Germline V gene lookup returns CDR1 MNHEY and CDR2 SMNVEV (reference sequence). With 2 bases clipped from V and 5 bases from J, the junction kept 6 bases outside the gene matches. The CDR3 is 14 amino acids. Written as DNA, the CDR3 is TGTGCCAGCAGTTTAGAGGGAGGGCTTCACGAGCAGTACTTC. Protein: CASSLEGGLHEQYF.

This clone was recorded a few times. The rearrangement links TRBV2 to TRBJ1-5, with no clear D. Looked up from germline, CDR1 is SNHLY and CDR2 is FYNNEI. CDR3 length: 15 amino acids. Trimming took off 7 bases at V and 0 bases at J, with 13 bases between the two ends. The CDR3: CASTLGGYSNQPQHF. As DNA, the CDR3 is TGTGCCAGCACCCTAGGAGGGTATAGCAATCAGCCCCAGCATTTT.

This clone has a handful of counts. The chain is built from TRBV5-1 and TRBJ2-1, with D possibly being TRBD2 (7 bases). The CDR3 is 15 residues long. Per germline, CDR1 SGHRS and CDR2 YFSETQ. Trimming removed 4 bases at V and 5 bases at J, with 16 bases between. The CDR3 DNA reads TGCGCCAGCAGCCCAACGCGGGGGCGAAACAATGAGCAGTTCTTC. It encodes CASSPTRGRNNEQFF.

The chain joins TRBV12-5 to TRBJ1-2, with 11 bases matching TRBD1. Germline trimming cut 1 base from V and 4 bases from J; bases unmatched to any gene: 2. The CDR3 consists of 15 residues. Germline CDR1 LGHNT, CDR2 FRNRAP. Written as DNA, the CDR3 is TGTGCTAGTGGTTTGGGGACAGGGGGCGCCTATGGCTACACCTTC. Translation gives CASGLGTGGAYGYTF.

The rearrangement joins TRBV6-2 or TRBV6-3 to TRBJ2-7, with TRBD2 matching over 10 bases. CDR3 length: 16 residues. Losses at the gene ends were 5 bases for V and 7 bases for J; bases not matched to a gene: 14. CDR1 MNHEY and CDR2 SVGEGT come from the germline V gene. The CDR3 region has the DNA TGTGCCAGCAGTACGCTCCGTCTAGCGGGAGTGGGGGAGCAGTACGTC. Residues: CASSTLRLAGVGEQYV.

The CDR3 reads CASSRMQGTEAFF. CDR3 in DNA: TGTGCCAGCAGCCGGATGCAGGGCACTGAAGCTTTCTTT. The rearrangement uses TRBV3-1 (or the pseudogene TRBV3-2) and TRBJ1-1; D might be TRBD1 (5 bases). Per the germline V gene, CDR1 is LGHDT and CDR2 is YNNKEL (reference sequence). The CDR3 length is 13 residues. Trimming cost V 4 bases and J 4 bases, with 10 bases left between them.

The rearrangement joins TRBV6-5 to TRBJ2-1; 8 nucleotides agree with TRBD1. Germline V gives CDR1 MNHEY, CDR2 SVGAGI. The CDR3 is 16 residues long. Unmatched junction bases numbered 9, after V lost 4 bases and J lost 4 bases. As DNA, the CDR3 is TGTGCCAGCAGTTTGGGATTGGGACAGGCATACAATGAGCAGTTCTTC. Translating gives CASSLGLGQAYNEQFF.

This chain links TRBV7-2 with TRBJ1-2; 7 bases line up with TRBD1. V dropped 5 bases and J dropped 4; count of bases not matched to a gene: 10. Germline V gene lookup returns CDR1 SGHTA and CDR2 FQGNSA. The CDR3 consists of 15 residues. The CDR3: CASSPQGQAFYGYTF. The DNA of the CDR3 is TGTGCCAGCAGCCCGCAAGGACAGGCATTCTATGGCTACACCTTC.

The CDR3 spells CASSLVGGRNTEAFF. The CDR3, as DNA: TGCGCCAGCAGCTTGGTTGGGGGCAGGAACACTGAAGCTTTCTTT. J is TRBJ1-1 and V is TRBV5-1, with D perhaps TRBD1 (6 bases). Germline CDR1 and CDR2: SGHRS and YFSETQ. V shed 0 bases and J shed 1 base, with 10 bases lying between them. The CDR3 consists of 15 residues.